This T cell receptor (beta chain) was observed in a study of Graves' ophthalmopathy and Graves' hyperthyroidism. Diagnosis was based on clinical symptoms, serum thyroxine, TRAb, thyroid ultrasound and orbital computed tomography. A volume of 10 ml of fresh peripheral blood supplied the PBMCs. Study-wide results and caveats: Ophthalmopathy cases were distinguished from stable hyperthyroidism by a 13-signature model, reaching approximately 88% sensitivity and roughly 80% specificity. Ophthalmopathy progression cases were predicted by the model with about 70% sensitivity and roughly 72% specificity.

Amplifying from RNA transcripts, the study obtained TCR beta CDR3 regions. In the first round, RT-PCR was carried out with HTBI primers, and a multiplex PCR formed the second round. TCRdb re-derived calls from the multiplex PCR reads in MiXCR, one entry per CDR3 protein. The top ten hold 44% of the sample, which has hundreds of thousands of distinct CDR3 sequences, around 40% seen once. This clonotype has at least ten counts. The antigen is not known. The specimen was peripheral blood. The origin of this receptor is an adult man with Graves' ophthalmopathy.

CDR3 amino acids: CASSFGGLVGYTF. CDR3 nucleotide sequence: TGTGCCAGCAGCTTTGGGGGCCTAGTGGGCTACACCTTC. J is TRBJ1-2 and V is TRBV7-2; D perhaps matches TRBD1 (6 bases). The CDR3 runs to 13 residues. The V and J ends lost 3 bases and 8 bases respectively, with 13 bases between them. Germline CDR1 is SGHTA and CDR2 is FQGNSA. The entire variable domain, with the rest obtained from reference TRBV7-2 and TRBJ1-2, is as follows: GAGVSQSPSNKVTEKGKDVELRCDPISGHTALYWYRQSLGQGLEFLIYFQGNSAPDKSGLPSDRFSAERTGGSVSTLTIQRTQQEDSAVYLCASSFGGLVGYTFGSGTRLTVV.